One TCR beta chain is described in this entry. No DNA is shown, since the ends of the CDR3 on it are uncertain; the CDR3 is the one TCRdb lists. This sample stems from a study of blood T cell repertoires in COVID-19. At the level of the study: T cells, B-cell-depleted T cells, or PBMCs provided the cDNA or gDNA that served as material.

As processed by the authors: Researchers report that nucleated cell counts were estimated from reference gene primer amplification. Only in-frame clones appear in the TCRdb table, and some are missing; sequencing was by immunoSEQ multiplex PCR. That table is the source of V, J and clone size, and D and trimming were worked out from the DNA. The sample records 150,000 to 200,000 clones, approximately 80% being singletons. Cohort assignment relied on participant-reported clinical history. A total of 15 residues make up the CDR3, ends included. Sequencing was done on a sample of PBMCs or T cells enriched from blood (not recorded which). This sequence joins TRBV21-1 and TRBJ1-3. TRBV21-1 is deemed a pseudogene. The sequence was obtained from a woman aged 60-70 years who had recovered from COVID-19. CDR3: CARVWAGGTGNTIYF.